Given below is one TCR beta chain in context. Antigen specificity is unknown. The CDR3 contains 12 residues. Germline loops: CDR1 MNHEY, CDR2 SVGEGT. Between the trimmed V and J ends, which lost 3 bases and 9 bases, there was a span of 9 bases. This specimen belongs to a study of T-cell memory formation after mild COVID-19. Across the whole study: The study found TCR clusters largely donor specific.

Study findings and constraints: The appearance of some responding clones in pre-infection memory suggested that cross-reactive memory joined. The SARS-CoV-2 specificity of second-wave clones reaching peak at day 37 remained unverified.

TCRdb independently ran MiXCR on the 5' RACE reads; one entry per CDR3 protein. The sample has around 390,000 distinct CDR3 sequences; roughly 15% are singletons. The rearrangement joins TRBV6-2 or TRBV6-3 to TRBJ2-1; no reliable D call. Sequencing used PBMCs or a T cell subset sorted from them (not recorded which). This receptor was taken from a man between 18 and 29 years old who had mild COVID-19 (a few samples of this study predate the infection). Cell type and time point are not known. The CDR3 spells CASSYRQSEQFF. CDR3 bases: TGTGCCAGCAGTTATCGGCAGTCTGAGCAGTTCTTC.